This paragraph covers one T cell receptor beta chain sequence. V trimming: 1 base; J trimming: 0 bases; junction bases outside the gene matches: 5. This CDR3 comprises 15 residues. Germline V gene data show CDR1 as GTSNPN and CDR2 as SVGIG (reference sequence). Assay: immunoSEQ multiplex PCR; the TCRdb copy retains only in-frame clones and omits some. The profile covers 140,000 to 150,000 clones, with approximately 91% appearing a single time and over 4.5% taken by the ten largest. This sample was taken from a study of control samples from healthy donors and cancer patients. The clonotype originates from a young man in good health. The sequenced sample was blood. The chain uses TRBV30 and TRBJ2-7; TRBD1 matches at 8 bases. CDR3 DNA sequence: TGTGCCTGGAGTGCGCCGGGACAGGTCTCCTACGAGCAGTACTTC. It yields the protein CAWSAPGQVSYEQYF.